This T cell receptor beta chain was recovered during a study of a mutant IDH1 vaccine in newly diagnosed glioma. Study at large: Of treated patients, approximately 60% were men and 37.5% women, averaging around 40 years. Before enrollment, the patients had been treated with radiotherapy alone, temozolomide alone, or both together. Most of them had received both. The study, taken as a whole, reports: Apparently unrelated to pseudoprogression were changes in the top peripheral T cell clonotypes.

Using immunoSEQ multiplex PCR, the repertoire was profiled, and TCRdb retains in-frame clones only, with some absent. The table has 30,000 to 40,000 clones, 90% seen once. To note about this clone: Its specificity is unknown.

Time point indicated: week 47, end of study. Vaccine doses each comprised 300 ug of mutant IDH1 20-mer peptide, with topical imiquimod. Astrocytomas found in donors were new, WHO grade 3 or 4, IDH1-mutant and ATRX-lost. Here the sequenced sample was PBMCs, taken from a glioma patient whose treatment included an IDH1 peptide vaccine. The TCR sequence derives from a woman in her thirties or forties with glioma.

The DNA for the CDR3 is TGCGCCAGCAGCTTGGCGGACTATGGCTACACCTTC. It encodes CASSLADYGYTF. V and J are TRBV5-1 and TRBJ1-2; D uncertain. The CDR3 spans 12 residues. The V gene lost 0 bases and the J gene lost 3 bases, with 3 bases spanning the gap. From germline, CDR1 is SGHRS and CDR2 YFSETQ.